The 4 T cell receptor beta chains given below trace back to one sample, sequenced in a study of T-cell memory formation after mild COVID-19. TCRdb called the 5' RACE reads again in MiXCR, with one record for every CDR3 protein. The sample consists of 85,000 to 130,000 distinct CDR3 sequences, over 15% of them appearing once. The sequencing input was PBMCs or a T cell subset sorted from them (not recorded which). The origin of the receptors is an adult woman who had mild COVID-19 (a few samples of this study predate the infection). Cell type and time point are not known.

This clonotype appeared a few times. The V gene is TRBV7-9, the J gene TRBJ2-1, with D possibly matching TRBD1 (6 bases). The V and J ends lost 4 bases and 1 base respectively, with 11 bases between them. CDR1 SEHNR and CDR2 FQNEAQ come from the germline V gene (reference sequence). This CDR3 has 15 amino acids. CDR3 sequence: CASSSTTGSYNEQFF. Here the CDR3 DNA reads TGTGCCAGCAGCTCAACGACAGGTTCCTACAATGAGCAGTTCTTC.

This clonotype was observed a handful of times. The J gene is TRBJ1-1, the V gene TRBV18; TRBD1 is a possible D gene (5 bases). The V end lost 4 bases, the J end lost 5 bases, and 11 bases lay between the germline ends. The CDR3 is 13 residues long. Germline lookup yields CDR1 KGHSH and CDR2 LQKENI. The CDR3 bases are TGTGCCAGCTCACTGGGGGTTCTGACTGAAGCTTTCTTT. As protein: CASSLGVLTEAFF.

CDR3 sequence reads: CASSSGTGLPEQYF. CDR3 bases: TGTGCCAGCAGCTCCGGGACAGGGCTTCCCGAGCAGTACTTC. The chain joins TRBV7-2 to TRBJ2-7, with 9 bases matching TRBD1. CDR1 and CDR2 from the germline V gene are SGHTA and FQGNSA. The CDR3 runs to 14 residues. V was pared by 4 bases and J by 6 bases, with 7 bases of the junction left unmatched.

This clonotype showed up just a few times. V gene TRBV4-2 combines with J gene TRBJ2-1; D tentatively reads TRBD1 or TRBD2 (5 bases each). Germline V lookup: CDR1 LGHNA, CDR2 YNFKEQ. Trimming removed 0 bases from V and 2 bases from J, with 11 bases in between. The CDR3 is 16 amino acids. The CDR3 nucleotides read TGTGCCAGCAGCCAAGATGGGGACCGAGCCTACAATGAGCAGTTCTTC. Amino acid sequence: CASSQDGDRAYNEQFF.